This entry lists 20 T cell receptor beta chains sequenced from one sample in a study of beta chain features in type 1 diabetes. Study observations and caveats: Type 1 diabetes patients had TCRB CDR3s that were shorter (moderately but significantly so) in all four CD4+ subsets.

All of the isolated RNA was reverse transcribed, so expressed TCRB transcripts were sequenced. Profiling relied on immunoSEQ multiplex PCR, and the TCRdb table lists in-frame clones only, not all of them. The top ten clones hold about 0.016% of a sample with a few hundred thousand clones, about 13% of them seen once. The antigens for these receptors are not known. The sequenced sample consisted of naive CD4+ T cells from blood. Every receptor here comes from a woman under 30 with type 1 diabetes.

This sequence joins TRBV28 and TRBJ2-7; 7 bases agree with TRBD2. V was clipped by 8 bases and J by 6 bases; unmatched bases: 13. The CDR3 contains 14 residues. Germline values: CDR1 MDHEN, CDR2 SYDVKM. The CDR3 region is CASSPGGSPVEQYF. The CDR3 DNA follows: TGTGCCAGCTCCCCGGGGGGTAGTCCGGTCGAGCAGTACTTC.

This clone was recorded a few times. Other DNA sequences of this sample code for an identical CDR3. The CDR3 sequence: CSVGQRMNTEAFF. The CDR3 DNA reads as TGCAGCGTAGGACAGCGGATGAACACTGAAGCTTTCTTT. The V and J genes are TRBV29-1 and TRBJ1-1; TRBD1 might be the D (6 bases). V lost 6 bases to trimming and J lost 0 bases, with 11 bases between them. The CDR3 is 13 residues long. CDR1 and CDR2 from the germline V gene are SQVTM and ANQGSEA.

This clone was detected a few times. The rearrangement uses TRBV5-4 and TRBJ2-3; 10 bases are a match to TRBD2. The ends lost 6 bases at V and 0 bases at J; junction bases unmatched: 13. Germline V gene data show CDR1 as SGHNT and CDR2 as YYREEE (reference sequence). This CDR3 spans 18 amino acids. CDR3 bases: TGTGCCAGCACCGTAGGACTAGCGGAAGAAATTAGCACAGATACGCAGTATTTT. Amino acid sequence: CASTVGLAEEISTDTQYF.

The gene calls are TRBV9 and TRBJ1-2; D is possibly TRBD1 (6 bases). The CDR3 length is 12 residues. Trimming removed 2 bases from V and 8 bases from J, with 10 bases in between. CDR1 is SGDLS and CDR2 is YYNGEE in the germline V gene. The CDR3 reads CASSVQGGGYTF. Here the CDR3 DNA reads TGTGCCAGCAGCGTTCAAGGGGGAGGCTACACCTTC.

The chain couples TRBV25-1 to TRBJ2-1; D is undetermined. Trimming took off 9 bases at V and 9 bases at J, with 9 bases between the two ends. Germline V gene sequence: CDR1 MGHDK, CDR2 SYGVNS. The CDR3 totals 10 residues. CDR3 loop: CASREVEQFF. The CDR3 coding sequence is TGTGCCAGTCGAGAGGTTGAGCAGTTCTTC.

The chain is built from TRBV5-1 and TRBJ2-7; D remains ambiguous. Germline lookup yields CDR1 SGHRS and CDR2 YFSETQ. CDR3 length: 13 residues. V gave up 0 bases and J gave up 2 bases, with 6 bases separating them. CDR3 sequence: CASSLAFPYEQYF. The CDR3 DNA reads as TGCGCCAGCAGCTTGGCCTTCCCCTACGAGCAGTACTTC.

A few counts support this clone. This chain uses TRBV5-6 with TRBJ2-5; tentative D call: TRBD2 (6 bases). The V end lost 3 bases, the J end lost 5 bases, and 14 bases lay between the germline ends. Germline V gene data show CDR1 as SGHDT and CDR2 as YYEEEE. The CDR3 is 14 amino acids. The chain's CDR3 is CASSSGALGETQYF. The CDR3 DNA is TGTGCCAGCAGCTCGGGAGCGCTAGGGGAGACCCAGTACTTC.

This chain links TRBV28 with TRBJ2-1, with TRBD2 matching 11 bases. This CDR3 is 16 amino acids long. The V gene end was trimmed by 4 bases and the J gene end by 8 bases; junction bases not matched to a gene: 10. Germline CDR1 and CDR2: MDHEN and SYDVKM. CDR3 loop: CASSSHTSGSFDEQFF. The CDR3 nucleotides are TGTGCCAGCAGTTCACATACTAGCGGGAGCTTCGATGAGCAGTTCTTC.

The chain carries TRBV5-1 and TRBJ2-5; TRBD2 matches at 14 bases. This CDR3 is built from 21 residues. V lost 4 bases, J lost 5 bases, and 22 bases stayed unmatched. The V gene's germline CDR1 is SGHRS and CDR2 YFSETQ. CDR3 DNA: TGCGCCAGCAGCCTACCCGGGACTAGCGGGAGTCTGATCCAAAAGCTGGAGACCCAGTACTTC. Residues: CASSLPGTSGSLIQKLETQYF.

This clone turned up a few times. The chain uses TRBV11-2 and TRBJ2-7; tentative D call: TRBD1 (8 bases). Germline V lookup: CDR1 SGHAT, CDR2 FQNNGV. The CDR3 runs 14 residues. Trimming stripped 7 bases from V and 4 bases from J, with 17 bases between. CDR3 nucleotide sequence: TGTGCCAGCACGAGCGGGACAGGCCCTTACGAGCAGTACGTC. Translating it yields CASTSGTGPYEQYV.

Here the CDR3 DNA reads TGCGCCAGCAGCTTCGCCACTAGCGGGAGTTCCTACAATGAGCAGTTCTTC. This gives the protein CASSFATSGSSYNEQFF. This chain links TRBV5-1 with TRBJ2-1; 11 bases map to TRBD2. Germline lookup yields CDR1 SGHRS and CDR2 YFSETQ. With V trimmed by 2 bases and J by 1 base, 5 bases remained unmatched. CDR3 length: 17 amino acids.

This chain uses TRBV4-3 with TRBJ2-3, with D unclear. The CDR3 contains 17 residues. Between the trimmed V and J ends, which lost 0 bases and 4 bases, there was a span of 17 bases. Germline V CDR1 and CDR2: LGHNA, YSLEER. The CDR3 DNA sequence: TGCGCCAGCAGCCAAGATGTTGCCCCGCGAGGAGCAGATACGCAGTATTTT. It specifies CASSQDVAPRGADTQYF.

In its sample, this clone was seen a few times. This chain links TRBV18 with TRBJ1-1; TRBD1 agrees at 7 bases. The CDR3 runs to 15 residues. V lost 0 bases to trimming and J lost 0 bases; unmatched junction nucleotides: 1. Germline V CDR1 and CDR2: KGHSH, LQKENI. CDR3 coding DNA: TGTGCCAGCTCACCACCGGGACAGCTGAACACTGAAGCTTTCTTT. Translated: CASSPPGQLNTEAFF.

Only a few counts were recorded for this clone. The chain couples TRBV30 to TRBJ1-5, with unresolved D. Germline V gene lookup returns CDR1 GTSNPN and CDR2 SVGIG (reference sequence). The CDR3 has 13 amino acids. V lost 0 bases to trimming and J lost 7 bases, with 10 bases between them. CDR3 DNA: TGTGCCTGGAGTGTAGTGGGAGTCCAGCCCCAGCATTTT. Translation gives CAWSVVGVQPQHF.

CDR3: CATSRGLAGSFANTDTQYF. The CDR3 region has the DNA TGTGCCACCAGCAGAGGACTAGCGGGTAGTTTTGCGAACACAGATACGCAGTATTTT. This chain joins TRBV15 and TRBJ2-3; 10 bases match TRBD2. CDR3 size: 19 residues. V lost 1 base to trimming and J lost 2 bases; unmatched junction nucleotides: 12. Looked up from germline, CDR1 is LNHNV and CDR2 is YYDKDF (reference sequence). The full variable domain, in which reference TRBV15 and TRBJ2-3 provide the parts outside the CDR3, is DAMVIQNPRYQVTQFGKPVTLSCSQTLNHNVMYWYQQKSSQAPKLLFHYYDKDFNNEADTPDNFQSRRPNTSFCFLDIRSPGLGDTAMYLCATSRGLAGSFANTDTQYFGPGTRLTVL.

This clone was counted between two and nine times. The chain links TRBV7-3 to TRBJ2-7; 9 bases agree with TRBD1. This CDR3 has 13 residues. The junction had 10 bases not matched to a gene; V was cut back by 8 bases and J by 8 bases. In germline, CDR1 is SGHTA, CDR2 FQGTGA. The CDR3 region is CASGPGQGSKQYF. Written as DNA, the CDR3 is TGTGCCAGCGGACCGGGACAGGGTTCAAAGCAGTACTTC. Full variable domain (missing parts from reference TRBV7-3 and TRBJ2-7): GAGVSQTPSNKVTEKGKYVELRCDPISGHTALYWYRQSLGQGPEFLIYFQGTGAADDSGLPNDRFFAVRPEGSVSTLKIQRTERGDSAVYLCASGPGQGSKQYFGPGTRLTVT.

The sample holds a few counts of this clone. The V gene is TRBV6-1, the J gene TRBJ2-7, with TRBD1 matching over 9 bases. CDR3 length: 13 amino acids. J gave up 4 bases and V 6 bases, and 4 bases lay outside the gene matches. Germline CDR1 is MNHNS and CDR2 is SASEGT. CDR3 amino acids: CASREQGAYEQYF. In DNA form, the CDR3 reads TGTGCCAGCAGGGAACAGGGGGCGTACGAGCAGTACTTC.

The genes are TRBV2 and TRBJ1-2; 9 bases fit TRBD1. The CDR3 loop spans 14 amino acids. J was trimmed by 3 bases and V by 3 bases; bases with no gene match: 2. Germline CDR1 SNHLY, CDR2 FYNNEI. The CDR3 protein is CASSDGQGYYGYTF. The CDR3 DNA is TGTGCCAGCAGTGACGGACAGGGGTACTATGGCTACACCTTC. Variable domain in full (rest from reference TRBV2 and TRBJ1-2): EPEVTQTPSHQVTQMGQEVILRCVPISNHLYFYWYRQILGQKVEFLVSFYNNEISEKSEIFDDQFSVERPDGSNFTLKIRSTKLEDSAMYFCASSDGQGYYGYTFGSGTRLTVV.

This clone was counted between two and nine times. This rearrangement joins TRBV5-6 to TRBJ2-4; D may be TRBD1 (5 bases). Germline values: CDR1 SGHDT, CDR2 YYEEEE. CDR3 length: 15 residues. The V and J ends lost 0 bases and 1 base respectively, with 8 bases between them. This chain's CDR3 is CASSLAGWAKNIQYF. CDR3 coding DNA: TGTGCCAGCAGCTTGGCAGGGTGGGCCAAAAACATTCAGTACTTC.

V gene TRBV7-2 combines with J gene TRBJ2-7; 7 bases fit TRBD2. The CDR3 has 15 residues. Unmatched junction bases numbered 12, after V lost 5 bases and J lost 5 bases. CDR1 and CDR2 from the germline V gene are SGHTA and FQGNSA. The DNA for the CDR3 is TGTGCCAGCAGCATCCGCCCTGGTGGGAGGGACGAGCAGTACTTC. Its protein product is CASSIRPGGRDEQYF.